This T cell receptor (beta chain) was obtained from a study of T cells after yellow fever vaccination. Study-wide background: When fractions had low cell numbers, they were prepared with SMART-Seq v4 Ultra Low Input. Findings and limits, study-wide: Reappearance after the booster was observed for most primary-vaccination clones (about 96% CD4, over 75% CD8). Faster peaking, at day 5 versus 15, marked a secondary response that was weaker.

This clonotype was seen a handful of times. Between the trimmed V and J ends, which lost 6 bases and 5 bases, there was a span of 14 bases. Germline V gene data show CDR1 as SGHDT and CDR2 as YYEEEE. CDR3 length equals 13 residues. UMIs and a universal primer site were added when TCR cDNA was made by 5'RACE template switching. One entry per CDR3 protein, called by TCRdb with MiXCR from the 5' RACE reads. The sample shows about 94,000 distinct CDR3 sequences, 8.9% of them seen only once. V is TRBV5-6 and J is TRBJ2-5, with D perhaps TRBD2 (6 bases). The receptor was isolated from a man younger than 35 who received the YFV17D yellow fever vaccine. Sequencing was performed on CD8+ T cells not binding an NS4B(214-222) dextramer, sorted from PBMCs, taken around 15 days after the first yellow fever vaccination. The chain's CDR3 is CASTHRSGETQYF. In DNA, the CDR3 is TGTGCCAGCACCCATCGGAGCGGGGAGACCCAGTACTTC.